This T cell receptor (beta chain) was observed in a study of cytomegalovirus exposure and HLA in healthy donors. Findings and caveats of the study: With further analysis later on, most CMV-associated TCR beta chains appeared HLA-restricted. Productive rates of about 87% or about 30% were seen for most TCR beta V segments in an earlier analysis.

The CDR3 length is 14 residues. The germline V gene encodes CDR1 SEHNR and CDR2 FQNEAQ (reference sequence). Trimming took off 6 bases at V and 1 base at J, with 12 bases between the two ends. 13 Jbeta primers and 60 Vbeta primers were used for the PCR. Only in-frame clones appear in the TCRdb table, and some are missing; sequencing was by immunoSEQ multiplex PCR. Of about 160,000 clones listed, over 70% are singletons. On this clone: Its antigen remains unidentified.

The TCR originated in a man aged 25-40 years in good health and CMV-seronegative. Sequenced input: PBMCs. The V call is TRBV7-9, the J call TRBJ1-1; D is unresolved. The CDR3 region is CASSPGRSNTEAFF. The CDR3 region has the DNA TGTGCCAGCAGTCCTGGGAGGTCGAACACTGAAGCTTTCTTT.